The clone carrying this T cell receptor beta chain has more than one count but fewer than ten. Its antigen remains unidentified. TCRdb re-called the 5' RACE reads through MiXCR, storing one row per CDR3 protein. The sample lists 250,000 to 300,000 distinct CDR3 sequences, 8.7% occurring once. The data are from a study of T cells after yellow fever vaccination. Study-wide background: Researchers used SMART-Seq v4 Ultra Low Input to prepare fractions that had low cell numbers. Study-level results: CD4 and CD8 compartments shared a small share of clonotypes. The secondary T-cell response peaked on day 5, not day 15, but was weaker.

Germline CDR1 WNHNN, CDR2 SYGVQD (reference sequence). CDR3 length: 14 amino acids. Trimming stripped 2 bases from V and 6 bases from J, with 10 bases between. Sequenced material: CD4+ T cells sorted from PBMCs, taken 5 days after the yellow fever booster vaccination. The chain combines TRBV10-1 with TRBJ2-2; D may be TRBD1 (5 bases). The TCR comes from a man younger than 35 who received the YFV17D yellow fever vaccine. CDR3 loop: CASSERGRSGELFF. For the CDR3, the DNA is TGCGCCAGCAGTGAGAGGGGCAGGTCCGGGGAGCTGTTTTTT.